This TCR beta chain was retrieved from a study of CD8 T cells in ankylosing spondylitis (dated 2017 in TCRdb). As for the study more broadly: To find TCR variants linked to disease, the study profiled T cell receptor beta repertoires in ankylosing spondylitis patients and healthy donors. Peripheral blood was sampled, and synovial fluid was also collected from ankylosing spondylitis patients. The full study cohort comprised 20 to 25 ankylosing spondylitis patients and over 95 healthy donors. Paper-wide results and their limitations: In peripheral blood, the disease-linked clones were found at relatively low frequencies and had a CD8+ phenotype. A TCR beta motif made up of several highly homologous amino acid variants appeared to be characteristic of blood from ankylosing spondylitis patients. The disease-linked clones were reported to be significantly enriched in matched synovial fluid samples from ankylosing spondylitis patients. Some motif variants were previously reported in synovial fluid and blood of reactive arthritis patients, suggesting common disease-initiation mechanisms.

As encoded in the germline V gene, CDR1 is SGHRS while CDR2 is YFSETQ. From the cysteine through the phenylalanine, the CDR3 covers 15 amino acids. The retained sequence is limited to the CDR3, 45 bases, with the frame set at the first base. At the junction V is shortened by 4 bases and J by 6 bases; bases outside the gene matches: 11. This clonotype has just a few counts. The antigen this receptor binds is unknown. No much larger clone is present one base from it, and per-base qualities are unavailable. TCRdb records Illumina HiSeq 2500 as the sequencer. Quantitative 5'-RACE with molecular barcodes was used to prepare TCR beta libraries. Per the source publication's procedure: To identify disease-linked TCR variants, a new computational method was used, one built on a probabilistic model of VDJ rearrangement. Using fastp trimming at Q25 and MiXCR clonotype assembly, TCRdb reanalyzed the public sequencing data and kept in-frame beta chains. Each entry is one CDR3 protein sequence, shown with its most common DNA and genes. It is TCRdb's table, rather than the study itself, that gives the V and J calls and clone size. Within this sample are tens of thousands of distinct CDR3 sequences, with 6.5% to 9% of them counted one time only. Of the sample, roughly 8.1% falls within the top ten clones.

What was sequenced was blood, either unsorted or a sorted T cell fraction (not recorded which). The clonotype was recovered from a female donor with ankylosing spondylitis or in good health (not recorded which). The sequence joins TRBV5-1 to TRBJ1-2; 8 central bases correspond to TRBD1. Read as DNA, the sequence is TGCGCCAGCAGCCCCCAACCTGACAGGGGCCATGGCTACACCTTC. Its amino acids are CASSPQPDRGHGYTF.